This T cell receptor (beta chain) was observed in a study of T cells in localized non-small cell lung cancer (dated by TCRdb to 2019 to 2021). With regard to the full study: T cell repertoires of 200 to 250 early-stage NSCLC patients were analyzed, with tumors being compared against uninvolved tumor-adjacent lungs. The cohort consisted of 200 to 250 treatment-naive NSCLC patients whose localized lung tumors had been resected. The mean age of the NSCLC patients was roughly 70 years, with 130 or so men and nearly 110 women. The research as a whole found: Multi-region tumor sequencing was not performed, so intratumor heterogeneity could not be excluded. Of the top 100 tumor clones, a median of roughly 53 were detected in paired uninvolved adjacent lung; 28 were also among that lung's top 100. Higher blood T cell density associated with longer overall survival, while higher adjacent-lung clonality associated with shorter survival. The highest T cell clonality was observed in uninvolved tumor-adjacent lung, where clonality exceeded that of tumor, suggesting that antigenic responses were more focused in uninvolved tumor-adjacent lung. Because of the exploratory design, TCR variables were selected using unadjusted p-values without false-discovery rate correction.

TCR beta CDR3 regions were sequenced from DNA using the immunoSEQ Assay. Turning to the authors' computational methods: To compute T cell density, TCR beta template counts were normalized to usable DNA, which was estimated by amplifying housekeeping genes. Richness was estimated with the preseqR package, extrapolating to 400,000 templates for PBMC samples and 120,000 templates for tissue samples. Clonality was taken to be one minus Pielou's evenness. Tissue-enriched TCRs were identified through differential abundance testing performed on productive amino-acid clonotypes, with a minimum total count of 5 and an alpha of 0.1. The Jaccard Index and the Morisita Overlap Index were used to quantify repertoire overlap between compartments. GLIPH clustered TCR beta CDR3s with public tetramer-defined viral CDR3s; viral motifs required at least three viral sequences plus V-gene enrichment. In its TCRdb copy, this immuneACCESS table keeps in-frame sequences only and misses some clones. Where compared with another copy, unresolved V genes explain less than half of these, and the others have no known cause. V, J and clone size were drawn from that table, and D and trimming were deduced from the DNA. This sample is represented by around 41,000 clones; about 86% of them were singletons. Roughly 7% of the sample rests with the top ten.

To note about this clone: The antigen it binds to is not known. No quality values exist for individual bases; no much larger clone is one base distant.

At diagnosis, tumor, uninvolved tumor-adjacent lung and peripheral blood were collected and then preserved as a mix of FFPE and fresh-frozen material. Blood samples were analyzed as peripheral blood mononuclear cells for TCR repertoire profiling. The material sequenced was peripheral blood, taken before any cancer treatment. The receptor comes from a woman aged 18 to 49 with stage III lung adenocarcinoma.

The CDR3 reads as follows: CASRGSGNTEAFF. The sequenced DNA is TGCGCCAGCAGGGGGAGTGGGAACACTGAAGCTTTCTTT. Recombination connected TRBV5-1 to TRBJ1-1; no D gene is confidently identified. Reading the germline V gene gives CDR1 SGHRS and CDR2 YFSETQ. The CDR3, from cysteine to phenylalanine, totals 13 residues. Left in the record is the CDR3 DNA by itself, 39 bases read in frame from the first base. Between the V and J ends, shortened by 5 bases and 1 base respectively, the junction contains 9 bases.